The text below deals with one T cell receptor beta chain. Antigen: not known. These data are taken from a study of brain T cells in children with intractable seizures. Study conclusions and caveats: Pre-surgery blood may have been undersampled, hiding some clones.

Assay: immunoSEQ multiplex PCR; the TCRdb copy retains only in-frame clones and omits some. This sample has around 100,000 clones; roughly 94% occur once, and the top ten carry around 4%. Only cases whose brain tissue showed the highest T cell transcript signatures were sequenced. Patients received at least one anti-epileptic drug before surgery. The source was peripheral blood, collected at surgery. The TCR was taken from a boy less than two years old with hemimegalencephaly and intractable seizures.

This CDR3 is CASSSPGQINEQFF. For the CDR3, the DNA is TGTGCCAGCAGCTCTCCGGGACAGATCAATGAGCAGTTCTTC. This chain joins TRBV7-3 and TRBJ2-1; 7 bases line up with TRBD1. Looked up from germline, CDR1 is SGHTA and CDR2 is FQGTGA. J was trimmed by 6 bases and V by 4 bases; bases with no gene match: 6. This CDR3 spans 14 amino acids. The full variable domain, with the rest looked up from reference TRBV7-3 and TRBJ2-1, is GAGVSQTPSNKVTEKGKYVELRCDPISGHTALYWYRQSLGQGPEFLIYFQGTGAADDSGLPNDRFFAVRPEGSVSTLKIQRTERGDSAVYLCASSSPGQINEQFFGPGTRLTVL.